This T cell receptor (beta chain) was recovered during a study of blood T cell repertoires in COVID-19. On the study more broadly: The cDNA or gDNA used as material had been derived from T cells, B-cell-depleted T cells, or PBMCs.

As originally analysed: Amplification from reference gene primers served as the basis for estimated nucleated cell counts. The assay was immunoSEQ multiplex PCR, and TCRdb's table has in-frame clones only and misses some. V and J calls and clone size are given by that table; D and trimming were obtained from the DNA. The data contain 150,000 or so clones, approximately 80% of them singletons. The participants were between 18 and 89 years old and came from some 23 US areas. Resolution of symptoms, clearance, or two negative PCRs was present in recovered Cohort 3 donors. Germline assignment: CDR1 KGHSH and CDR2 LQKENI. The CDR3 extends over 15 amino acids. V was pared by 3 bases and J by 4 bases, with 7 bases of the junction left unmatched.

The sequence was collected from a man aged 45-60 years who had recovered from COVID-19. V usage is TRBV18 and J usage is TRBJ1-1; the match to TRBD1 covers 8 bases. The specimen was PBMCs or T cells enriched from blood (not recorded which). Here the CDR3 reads CASSPGQGVTTEAFF. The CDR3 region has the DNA TGTGCCAGCTCACCCGGACAGGGAGTGACCACTGAAGCTTTCTTT.